Presented here are 27 T cell receptor beta chains from one specimen sequenced in a study of T cells in Graves' hyperthyroidism and ophthalmopathy. Amplification of TCR beta CDR3 regions used RNA as the template. First-round RT-PCR with HTBI primers amplified the TCR CDR3 region. In TCRdb, the multiplex PCR reads were re-called with MiXCR into one record per CDR3 protein. There are some 690,000 distinct CDR3 sequences in the sample; roughly 17% occur only once, and 15% to 17% lies in the top ten. Sequencing input: blood. The receptors were gathered from a man in his fifties with Graves' hyperthyroidism.

This clonotype was counted a few times. The chain recombines TRBV5-6 with TRBJ1-2, with TRBD1 matching 9 bases. V was clipped by 1 base and J by 4 bases; unmatched bases: 8. The V gene's germline CDR1 is SGHDT and CDR2 YYEEEE. The CDR3 covers 16 residues. The CDR3 nucleotides read TGTGCCAGCAGCTTGACGACCGGGACAGGGTTCTATGGCTACACCTTC. Translated: CASSLTTGTGFYGYTF. The complete variable domain, with remaining parts taken from reference TRBV5-6 and TRBJ1-2, reads DAGVTQSPTHLIKTRGQQVTLRCSPKSGHDTVSWYQQALGQGPQFIFQYYEEEERQRGNFPDRFSGHQFPNYSSELNVNALLLGDSALYLCASSLTTGTGFYGYTFGSGTRLTVV.

This clonotype was seen at least ten times. The gene calls are TRBV2 and TRBJ2-3; unclear D gene. Germline CDR1 SNHLY, CDR2 FYNNEI. Trimming pared 10 bases from V and 0 bases from J, leaving 8 bases between. The CDR3 is made up of 12 amino acids. The CDR3 loop is CAIPTSTDTQYF. The CDR3 DNA sequence: TGTGCCATCCCGACTAGCACAGATACGCAGTATTTT.

There are many counts of this clonotype. The J gene is TRBJ2-2, the V gene TRBV12-3 or TRBV12-4; 11 nucleotides line up with TRBD2. This CDR3 has 15 residues. V was pared by 6 bases and J by 1 base, with 1 base of the junction left unmatched. CDR3 bases: TGTGCCAGCAGACTAGCGGGAGTGAACACCGGGGAGCTGTTTTTT. The encoded protein is CASRLAGVNTGELFF.

The V call is TRBV7-8, the J call TRBJ2-3, with TRBD2 matching over 7 bases. This CDR3 has 16 residues. Looked up from germline, CDR1 is SGHVS and CDR2 is FQNEAQ. Trimming at V came to 2 bases and at J to 1 base, leaving 6 bases not matched to a gene. In DNA form, the CDR3 reads TGTGCCAGCAGCTTAAATGGTGCGGGAGGCACAGATACGCAGTATTTT. Protein sequence: CASSLNGAGGTDTQYF.

The V and J genes are TRBV6-5 and TRBJ1-4, with no clear D. Trimming removed 0 bases from V and 12 bases from J, with 8 bases in between. Germline V lookup: CDR1 MNHEY, CDR2 SVGAGI. This CDR3 comprises 12 residues. The CDR3 DNA sequence: TGTGCCAGCAGTTACTCCACGTCGGAACTGTTTTTT. Translated: CASSYSTSELFF.

At least ten counts were recorded for this clonotype. The chain employs TRBV11-2 and TRBJ2-3, with 10 nucleotides matching TRBD2. Losses at the gene ends were 10 bases for V and 3 bases for J; bases not matched to a gene: 13. The CDR3 is 16 residues long. Germline assignment: CDR1 SGHAT and CDR2 FQNNGV. The CDR3 sequence is CATQPASGRATDTQYF. CDR3 DNA: TGTGCCACCCAACCCGCTAGCGGGAGAGCAACAGATACGCAGTATTTT.

Ten or more counts support this clonotype. This chain uses TRBV29-1 with TRBJ2-1, with a possible D match to TRBD2 (5 bases). CDR3 length: 14 residues. Germline values: CDR1 SQVTM, CDR2 ANQGSEA. V gave up 1 base and J gave up 3 bases, with 10 bases separating them. The CDR3 reads CSVEGGLNYNEQFF. The CDR3, as DNA: TGCAGCGTTGAAGGCGGACTTAACTACAATGAGCAGTTCTTC.

Note on this clonotype: A much larger clone differs by one base, so this may be a read error. The V and J genes are TRBV28 and TRBJ2-7, with 10 bases lining up with TRBD2. Germline V gene data show CDR1 as MDHEN and CDR2 as SYDVKM. V shed 4 bases and J 3 bases; nucleotides not matched to a gene: 3. The CDR3 has 14 amino acids. The CDR3: CASSSGTSVYEQYF. The CDR3 DNA reads TGTGCCAGCAGTTCCGGGACTAGCGTCTACGAGCAGTACTTC.

In this sample, this clonotype turned up many times. The V and J genes are TRBV28 and TRBJ2-1; tentatively, D is TRBD2 (5 bases). This CDR3 region has 12 residues. The germline CDR1 and CDR2 sequences are MDHEN and SYDVKM. V was clipped by 8 bases and J by 7 bases, with 12 bases between them. CDR3 coding DNA: TGTGCCAGCTTTGTAAGAGGGAATGAGCAGTTCTTC. Protein product: CASFVRGNEQFF.

The DNA of the CDR3 is TGTGCCAGCAGCTTAAATTCCAGGGCGAACACCGGGGAGCTGTTTTTT. Its protein product is CASSLNSRANTGELFF. The genes are TRBV7-3 and TRBJ2-2; maybe TRBD1 (5 bases). Germline V gene sequence: CDR1 SGHTA, CDR2 FQGTGA. V lost 1 base, J lost 0 bases, and 9 bases lay in between. CDR3 size: 16 residues.

V gene TRBV20-1 combines with J gene TRBJ1-2, with D perhaps TRBD1 (5 bases). The CDR3 consists of 17 residues. Germline lookup yields CDR1 DFQATT and CDR2 SNEGSKA (reference sequence). V lost 3 bases to trimming and J lost 1 base, with 21 bases between them. The CDR3 spells CSARGVTATPLNYGYTF. The CDR3 coding sequence is TGCAGTGCTAGGGGGGTGACAGCGACTCCCCTTAACTATGGCTACACCTTC.

V gene TRBV20-1 combines with J gene TRBJ2-3; TRBD1 aligns across 9 bases. After removal of 6 bases from V and 3 bases from J, the junction contained 7 bases not matched to a gene. This CDR3 has 14 residues. Germline values: CDR1 DFQATT, CDR2 SNEGSKA (reference sequence). In nucleotides, the CDR3 is TGCAGTGCCTCGAAAGGGACAGGGACAGATACGCAGTATTTT. Translating gives CSASKGTGTDTQYF.

This clonotype was observed a few times. The chain recombines TRBV3-1 with TRBJ1-1, with D perhaps matching TRBD1 (6 bases). The length of the CDR3 is 15 residues. Germline assignment: CDR1 LGHDT and CDR2 YNNKEL (reference sequence). Trimming shortened V by 5 bases and J by 0 bases, and 13 bases separated the two germline ends. This chain's CDR3 is CASSTRDTLNTEAFF. CDR3 nucleotide sequence: TGTGCCAGCAGCACCCGGGACACCTTGAACACTGAAGCTTTCTTT.

This chain links TRBV25-1 with TRBJ2-4; no clear D gene. The CDR3 consists of 17 residues. The germline gives CDR1 MGHDK, CDR2 SYGVNS. The V end lost 1 base, the J end lost 2 bases, and 15 bases lay between the germline ends. The CDR3 region has the DNA TGTGCCAGCAGTGAATCAGTTAGCTGGGGATCCAAAAACATTCAGTACTTC. It is translated as CASSESVSWGSKNIQYF.

The table lists this clonotype with a few counts. The chain recombines TRBV14 with TRBJ2-1, with 9 bases that match TRBD2. With 5 bases clipped from V and 7 bases from J, the junction kept 12 bases outside the gene matches. The CDR3 extends over 16 amino acids. Germline V gives CDR1 SGHDN, CDR2 FVKESK. The CDR3 here is CASSRELAGRYNEQFF. Here the CDR3 DNA reads TGTGCCAGCAGCAGAGAGCTAGCGGGGCGATATAATGAGCAGTTCTTC. Variable domain in full (rest from reference TRBV14 and TRBJ2-1): EAGVTQFPSHSVIEKGQTVTLRCDPISGHDNLYWYRRVMGKEIKFLLHFVKESKQDESGMPNNRFLAERTGGTYSTLKVQPAELEDSGVYFCASSRELAGRYNEQFFGPGTRLTVL.

In this sample, this clonotype turned up many times. The V gene is TRBV12-3 or TRBV12-4, the J gene TRBJ2-1; TRBD2 agrees at 9 bases. J gave up 10 bases and V 2 bases, and 6 bases lay outside the gene matches. The CDR3 spans 14 residues. The CDR3 region has the DNA TGTGCCAGCAGTTTAACGGGACTAGCTCGGGAGCAGTTCTTC. Its protein is CASSLTGLAREQFF.

This clonotype has a count of ten or more. This rearrangement joins TRBV20-1 to TRBJ2-3; 10 bases are a match to TRBD2. The CDR3 runs 14 residues. Germline CDR1 and CDR2: DFQATT and SNEGSKA (reference sequence). After removal of 4 bases from V and 3 bases from J, the junction contained 4 bases not matched to a gene. CDR3 loop: CSATAGGYTDTQYF. The DNA for the CDR3 is TGCAGTGCTACAGCGGGAGGGTATACAGATACGCAGTATTTT.

In its sample, this clonotype was seen a few times. The V gene is TRBV28, the J gene TRBJ1-1, with D hard to call. The CDR3 has 13 residues. CDR1 and CDR2 from the germline V gene are MDHEN and SYDVKM. V lost 5 bases and J lost 6, with 13 bases in between. The CDR3 spells CASSVGSRAEAFF. The CDR3 nucleotides read TGTGCCAGCAGTGTCGGGTCGAGGGCTGAAGCTTTCTTT.

This clonotype has a count of ten or more. The J gene is TRBJ2-1, the V gene TRBV28, with 7 bases identical to TRBD1. This CDR3 region has 15 residues. CDR1 and CDR2 from the germline V gene are MDHEN and SYDVKM. V was clipped by 6 bases and J by 7 bases; unmatched bases: 12. The CDR3 here is CASRRGLGLGNEQFF. The CDR3 region has the DNA TGTGCCAGCAGAAGGGGGCTGGGTTTAGGGAATGAGCAGTTCTTC.

This clonotype was observed a handful of times. V gene TRBV19 combines with J gene TRBJ2-4; the D call may be TRBD1 or TRBD2 (5 bases each). The length of the CDR3 is 15 residues. Germline lookup yields CDR1 LNHDA and CDR2 SQIVND (reference sequence). V dropped 10 bases and J dropped 1 base, with 17 bases sitting between them. CDR3 DNA: TGTGCCACCATCCTTCGAGGGGTCGCCAAAAACATTCAGTACTTC. Protein: CATILRGVAKNIQYF.

Ten or more counts support this clonotype. The CDR3 reads CASSYSEGSANYGYTF. In DNA, the CDR3 is TGTGCCAGCAGTTACTCAGAGGGCTCGGCTAACTATGGCTACACCTTC. The chain is built from TRBV6-5 and TRBJ1-2; D remains unclear. The CDR3 contains 16 residues. Germline CDR1 is MNHEY and CDR2 is SVGAGI. V lost 0 bases to trimming and J lost 0 bases, with 11 bases between them.

The sample holds many counts of this clonotype. The rearrangement uses TRBV20-1 and TRBJ2-7; D may be TRBD1 (6 bases). Germline V gene data show CDR1 as DFQATT and CDR2 as SNEGSKA (reference sequence). The CDR3 is 14 amino acids. Trimming stripped 5 bases from V and 1 base from J, with 15 bases between. The CDR3 DNA follows: TGCAGTGCTCCCCTTGGGGGCCAATCCTACGAGCAGTACTTC. It specifies CSAPLGGQSYEQYF.

This clonotype was observed at least ten times. V gene TRBV7-2 combines with J gene TRBJ2-1; no firm D call. Trimming removed 3 bases at V and 0 bases at J, with 9 bases between. CDR1 SGHTA and CDR2 FQGNSA come from the germline V gene. The CDR3 contains 15 residues. CDR3 nucleotides: TGTGCCAGCAGCTTGGCGGTCATCTCCTACAATGAGCAGTTCTTC. Protein sequence: CASSLAVISYNEQFF.

This clonotype appeared a few times. The rearrangement uses TRBV9 and TRBJ2-3; D unresolved. V lost 4 bases to trimming and J lost 6 bases, with 18 bases between them. The CDR3 extends over 15 amino acids. The V gene's germline CDR1 is SGDLS and CDR2 YYNGEE. The CDR3 reads CASSLAGFAVDTQYF. CDR3 nucleotide sequence: TGTGCCAGCAGCCTCGCCGGCTTCGCGGTTGATACGCAGTATTTT.

This clonotype was counted ten times or more. This rearrangement joins TRBV7-3 to TRBJ2-3; no definite D call. The CDR3 length is 15 residues. Germline loops: CDR1 SGHTA, CDR2 FQGTGA. Trimming took 0 bases from V and 0 from J, leaving 7 bases between them. CDR3 in DNA: TGTGCCAGCAGCTTAACGTTCCACAGCACAGATACGCAGTATTTT. This translates into CASSLTFHSTDTQYF.

This clonotype was detected a few times. This sequence joins TRBV5-1 and TRBJ2-5; the match to TRBD1 covers 7 bases. This CDR3 is built from 13 residues. The J segment lost 5 bases and the V segment lost 4 bases, leaving 5 bases of the junction unmatched. CDR1 is SGHRS, CDR2 YFSETQ, per germline. The CDR3 loop reads CASSRDRDETQYF. The CDR3 DNA is TGCGCCAGCAGCCGCGACAGGGACGAGACCCAGTACTTC.

The chain is built from TRBV7-9 and TRBJ2-3; 8 bases are shared with TRBD2. Trimming at V came to 7 bases and at J to 3 bases, leaving 9 bases not matched to a gene. CDR3 length: 15 residues. CDR1 is SEHNR and CDR2 is FQNEAQ in the germline V gene (reference sequence). CDR3 sequence: CASNLATSATDTQYF. The CDR3 bases are TGTGCCAGCAACCTCGCGACTAGCGCGACAGATACGCAGTATTTT.